The entry below describes one T cell receptor (beta chain). This clone may be a read error of a much larger clone one base away. The sample belongs to a study of shared clonotypes between healthy human individuals. Study-wide background: Per-donor plates numbered three CD4 naive, three CD4 memory, two CD8 naive and one CD8 memory.

The repertoire was sequenced with immunoSEQ multiplex PCR; TCRdb's copy has only in-frame clones and lacks some. The table includes about 680,000 clones, more than 70% detected once. The V end was cut by 5 bases, the J end by 0 bases, with 3 bases between. CDR3 length equals 12 residues. Germline V gene data show CDR1 as SGHAT and CDR2 as FQNNGV. This TCR came from a woman aged 25 to 39 in good health. V usage is TRBV11-2 and J usage is TRBJ2-3; D not resolved. The sample taken for sequencing was memory CD4+ T cells sorted from blood. Subset specified: CD45RA-negative fraction. CDR3: CASSTSTDTQYF. CDR3 nucleotides: TGTGCCAGCAGCACTAGCACAGATACGCAGTATTTT.